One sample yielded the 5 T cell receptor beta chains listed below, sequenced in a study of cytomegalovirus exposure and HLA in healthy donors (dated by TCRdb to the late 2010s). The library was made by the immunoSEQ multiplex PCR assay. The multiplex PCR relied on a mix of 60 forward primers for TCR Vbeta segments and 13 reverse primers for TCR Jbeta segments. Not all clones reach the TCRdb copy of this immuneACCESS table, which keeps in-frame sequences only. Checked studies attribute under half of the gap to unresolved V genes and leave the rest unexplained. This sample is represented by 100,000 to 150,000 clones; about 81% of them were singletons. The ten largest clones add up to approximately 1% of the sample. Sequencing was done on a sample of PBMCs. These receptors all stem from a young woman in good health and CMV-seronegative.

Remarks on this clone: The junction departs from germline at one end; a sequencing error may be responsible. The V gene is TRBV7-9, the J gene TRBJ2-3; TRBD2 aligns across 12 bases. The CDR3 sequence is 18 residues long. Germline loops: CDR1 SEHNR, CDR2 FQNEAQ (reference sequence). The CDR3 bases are TGTTCCAGCAGCCAGACTAGCGGGAGTCTCCGGGACATCGATACGCAGTATTTT. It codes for CSSSQTSGSLRDIDTQYF.

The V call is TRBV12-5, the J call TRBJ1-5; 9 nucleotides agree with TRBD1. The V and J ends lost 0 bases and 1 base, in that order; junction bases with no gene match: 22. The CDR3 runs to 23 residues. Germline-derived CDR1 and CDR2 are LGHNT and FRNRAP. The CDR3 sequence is CASGLVGFWSDRGDVESNQPQHF. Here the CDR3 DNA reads TGTGCTAGTGGTTTGGTAGGTTTCTGGAGTGACAGGGGGGACGTTGAAAGCAATCAGCCCCAGCATTTT.

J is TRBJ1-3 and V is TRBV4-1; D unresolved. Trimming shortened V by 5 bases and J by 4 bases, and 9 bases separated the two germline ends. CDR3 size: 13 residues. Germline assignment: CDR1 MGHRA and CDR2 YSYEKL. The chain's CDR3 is CASSEGTGNTIYF. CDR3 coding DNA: TGCGCCAGCAGCGAAGGTACAGGAAACACCATATATTTT.

Here the CDR3 DNA reads TGTGCCAGCAGACCAAGAGGAACCCGAGCTGATACGCAGTATTTT. Translating gives CASRPRGTRADTQYF. The rearrangement uses TRBV7-2 and TRBJ2-3; unclear D gene. V was clipped by 6 bases and J by 6 bases, with 19 bases between them. CDR3 length equals 15 residues. The germline V gene encodes CDR1 SGHTA and CDR2 FQGNSA.

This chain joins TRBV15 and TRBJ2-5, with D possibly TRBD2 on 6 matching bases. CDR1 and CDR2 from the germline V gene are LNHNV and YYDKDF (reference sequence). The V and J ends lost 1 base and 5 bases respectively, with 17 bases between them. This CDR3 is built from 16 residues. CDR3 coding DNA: TGTGCCACCAGCAGAGGAGATGGGGGGAACGTTGAGACCCAGTACTTC. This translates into CATSRGDGGNVETQYF.